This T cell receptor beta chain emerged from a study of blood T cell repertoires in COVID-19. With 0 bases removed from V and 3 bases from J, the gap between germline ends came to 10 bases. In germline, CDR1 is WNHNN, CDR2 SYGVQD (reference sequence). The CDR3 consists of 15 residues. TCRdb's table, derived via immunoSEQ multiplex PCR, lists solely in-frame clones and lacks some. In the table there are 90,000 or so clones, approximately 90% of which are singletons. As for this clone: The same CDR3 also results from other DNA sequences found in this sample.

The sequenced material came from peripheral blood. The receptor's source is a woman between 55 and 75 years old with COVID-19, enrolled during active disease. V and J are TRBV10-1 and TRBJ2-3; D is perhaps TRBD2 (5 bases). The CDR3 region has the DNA TGCGCCAGCAGTGAGTCCGGACTGAATACAGATACGCAGTATTTT. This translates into CASSESGLNTDTQYF.